This entry features one T cell receptor (beta chain) sequence. Both 60 Vbeta primers and 13 Jbeta primers went into the PCR. Sequencing used immunoSEQ multiplex PCR; TCRdb keeps in-frame clones, though not all of them. The table shows about 190,000 clones, with roughly four fifths occurring only once. Trimming shortened V by 5 bases and J by 3 bases, and 14 bases separated the two germline ends. This CDR3 has 14 amino acids. Germline V gene data show CDR1 as SGHTA and CDR2 as FQGNSA. The data are from a study of cytomegalovirus exposure and HLA in healthy donors. The sequencing input was PBMCs. The rearrangement joins TRBV7-2 to TRBJ2-7; a weak D match, TRBD1 (6 bases). The sequence was collected from a man aged 18 to 35 in good health and CMV-seronegative. The CDR3 DNA follows: TGTGCCAGCAGCCCCGGCAGGGGAGACTACGAGCAGTACTTC. Its protein product is CASSPGRGDYEQYF. Full variable domain (remainder filled in from reference TRBV7-2 and TRBJ2-7): GAGVSQSPSNKVTEKGKDVELRCDPISGHTALYWYRQSLGQGLEFLIYFQGNSAPDKSGLPSDRFSAERTGGSVSTLTIQRTQQEDSAVYLCASSPGRGDYEQYFGPGTRLTVT.